The rows below give T cell receptor beta chains drawn from one sample of a study of T-cell reconstitution after alpha-beta-depleted transplantation in children. A single record per CDR3 protein comes from TCRdb applying MiXCR to the PCR reads. Altogether about 290,000 distinct CDR3 sequences are present, around 7.3% being singletons, with the ten largest covering about 8.2%. Sequencing was performed on peripheral blood, taken 360 days after TCRalphabeta/CD19-depleted stem cell transplant. The receptors come from a female patient between 2 and 15 years old who had a stem cell transplant for Fanconi anemia, so the T cells may come from the graft donor. The CDR3 runs from the conserved cysteine through the conserved F or W. Fields, in order: V gene, D gene, clone size, J gene, CDR3 DNA, CDR3 protein. The D gene is left open where the match is weak. Expanded clones are given a class, and other clones once, few, many or no size at all.

TRBV25-1,-,many,TRBJ1-1,TGTGCCAGCAGTGAATATTTCGGGGGCACTGAAGCTTTCTTT,CASSEYFGGTEAFF
TRBV29-1,-,many,TRBJ2-7,TGCAGCGTTGCCAGGGCCCCCTACGAGCAGTACTTC,CSVARAPYEQYF
TRBV4-3,-,few,TRBJ1-1,TGCGCCAGCAGCCAAGATAGTAGAAATTTGAACACTGAAGCTTTCTTT,CASSQDSRNLNTEAFF
TRBV20-1,-,many,TRBJ2-5,TGCAGTGCTTTCGACAGGCCAGAGACCCAGTACTTC,CSAFDRPETQYF
TRBV20-1,TRBD2,many,TRBJ2-3,TGCAGTGCTAGGGGTCTAGCGGGGGTGGGCACAGATACGCAGTATTTT,CSARGLAGVGTDTQYF
TRBV5-1,-,few,TRBJ1-4,TGCGCCAGCAGATTGGGTCTCCCTGAGGAACCTCCGACACATGAAAAACTGTTTTTT,CASRLGLPEEPPTHEKLFF
TRBV20-1,-,many,TRBJ2-6,TGCAGTGCTAAAGCAGGGTCTGGGGCCAACGTCCTGACTTTC,CSAKAGSGANVLTF
TRBV7-9,TRBD2,many,TRBJ2-1,TGTGCCAGCAGCCTACCGTTGGGACTAGGGGAAGATGAGCAGTTCTTC,CASSLPLGLGEDEQFF
TRBV20-1,TRBD1,few,TRBJ1-5,TGCAGTGCTAGACGACAGGGCTATGGCAATCAGCCCCAGCATTTT,CSARRQGYGNQPQHF
TRBV5-1,-,many,TRBJ1-5,TGCGCCAGCAGCCCAGGAGGGGGGGGCTGGAATCAGCCCCAGCATTTT,CASSPGGGGWNQPQHF
TRBV15,-,-,TRBJ2-7,TGTGCCACCAGCAGAGGGGAAGTAGGGAACGAGCAGTACTTC,CATSRGEVGNEQYF
TRBV18,-,few,TRBJ1-5,TGTGCCAGCTCACCAGGCAGGACTAATCAGCCCCAGCATTTT,CASSPGRTNQPQHF